The clone carrying this TCR beta chain was detected many times. Its antigen is still unknown. This specimen comes from a study of glioma-infiltrating T cells. The germline V gene has CDR1 MNHNS and CDR2 SASEGT. V was trimmed by 5 bases and J by 7 bases, leaving 14 bases between them. The CDR3 runs 13 residues. The study, taken as a whole, reports: Only very few CDR3 sequences appeared in both tissue and blood. Above-expected tissue-blood divergence occurred in all gliomas, most in low-grade ones.

Amplification of TCR alpha and beta CDR3 regions from RNA used iRepertoire nested multiplex PCR. One-step reverse transcription and amplification started from about 100-400 ng of tissue mRNA or PBMC total RNA. TCRdb re-called the multiplex PCR reads with MiXCR, one entry per CDR3 protein. In the table there are some 40,000 distinct CDR3 sequences, approximately 20% of which are singletons. The clonotype originates from a human donor with low-grade glioma or glioblastoma, undergoing nonglioma brain surgery, or in good health (not recorded which). V gene TRBV6-1 combines with J gene TRBJ1-2; a possible D gene is TRBD1 (6 bases). Sequenced: glioma tissue, nonneoplastic brain tissue, or PBMCs (not recorded which). The CDR3: CASSPQGLGGYTF. The CDR3 DNA sequence: TGTGCCAGCAGTCCTCAGGGGTTAGGTGGCTACACCTTC.